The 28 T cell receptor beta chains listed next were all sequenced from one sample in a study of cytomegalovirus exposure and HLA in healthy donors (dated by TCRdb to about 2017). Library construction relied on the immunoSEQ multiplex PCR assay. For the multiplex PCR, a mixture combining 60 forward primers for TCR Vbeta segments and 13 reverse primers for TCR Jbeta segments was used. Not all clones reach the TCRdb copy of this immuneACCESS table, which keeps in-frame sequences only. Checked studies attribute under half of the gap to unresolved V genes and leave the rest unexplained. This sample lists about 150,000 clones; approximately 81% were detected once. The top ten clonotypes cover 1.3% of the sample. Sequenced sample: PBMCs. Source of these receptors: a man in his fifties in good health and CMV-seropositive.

CDR3 coding DNA: TGTGCCAGCAGCTTCGGACTAGCCAGCAATGAGCAGTTCTTC. The encoded protein is CASSFGLASNEQFF. This chain links TRBV7-9 with TRBJ2-1; 8 bases are a match to TRBD2. CDR1 and CDR2 from the germline V gene are SEHNR and FQNEAQ (reference sequence). This CDR3 is 14 amino acids long. V trimming: 3 bases; J trimming: 6 bases; junction bases outside the gene matches: 4.

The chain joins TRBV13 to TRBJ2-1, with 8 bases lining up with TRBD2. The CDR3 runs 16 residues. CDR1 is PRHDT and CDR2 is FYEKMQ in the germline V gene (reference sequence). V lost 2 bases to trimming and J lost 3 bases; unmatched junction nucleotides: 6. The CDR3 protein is CASSLSSSGFYNEQFF. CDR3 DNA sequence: TGTGCCAGCAGCTTATCTTCTAGCGGGTTCTACAATGAGCAGTTCTTC.

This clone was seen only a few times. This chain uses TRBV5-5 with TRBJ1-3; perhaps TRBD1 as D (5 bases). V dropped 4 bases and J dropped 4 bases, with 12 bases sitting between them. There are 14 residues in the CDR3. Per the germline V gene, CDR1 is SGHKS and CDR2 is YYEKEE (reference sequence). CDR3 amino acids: CASSLQGTGNTIYF. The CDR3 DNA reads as TGTGCCAGCAGCCTCCAGGGTACCGGAAACACCATATATTTT. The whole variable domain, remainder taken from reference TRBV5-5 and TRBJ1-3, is DAGVTQSPTHLIKTRGQQVTLRCSPISGHKSVSWYQQVLGQGPQFIFQYYEKEERGRGNFPDRFSARQFPNYSSELNVNALLLGDSALYLCASSLQGTGNTIYFGEGSWLTVV.

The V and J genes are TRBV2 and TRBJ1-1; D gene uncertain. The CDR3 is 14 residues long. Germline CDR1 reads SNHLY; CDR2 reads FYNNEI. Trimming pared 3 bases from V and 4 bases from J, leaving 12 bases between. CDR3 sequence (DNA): TGTGCCAGCAGTGATCGGTCGTCTCGCACTGAAGCTTTCTTT. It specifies CASSDRSSRTEAFF. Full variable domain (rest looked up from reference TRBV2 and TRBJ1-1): EPEVTQTPSHQVTQMGQEVILRCVPISNHLYFYWYRQILGQKVEFLVSFYNNEISEKSEIFDDQFSVERPDGSNFTLKIRSTKLEDSAMYFCASSDRSSRTEAFFGQGTRLTVV.

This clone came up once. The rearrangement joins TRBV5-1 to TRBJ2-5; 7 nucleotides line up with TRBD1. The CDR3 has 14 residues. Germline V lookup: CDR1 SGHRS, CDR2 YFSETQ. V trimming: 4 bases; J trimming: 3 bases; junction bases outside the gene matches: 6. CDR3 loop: CASSLGQSEETQYF. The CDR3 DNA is TGCGCCAGCAGCCTGGGACAGTCCGAAGAGACCCAGTACTTC.

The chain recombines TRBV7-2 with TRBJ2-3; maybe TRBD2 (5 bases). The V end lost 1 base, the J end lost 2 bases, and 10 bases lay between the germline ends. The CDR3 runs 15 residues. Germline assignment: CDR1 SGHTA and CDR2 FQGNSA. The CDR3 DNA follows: TGTGCCAGCAGCTTAGGGAGCGGACCCACAGATACGCAGTATTTT. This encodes CASSLGSGPTDTQYF.

The CDR3 loop reads CATSRVMGAYEQYF. CDR3 bases: TGTGCCACCAGCAGAGTGATGGGAGCTTACGAGCAGTACTTC. The chain uses TRBV15 and TRBJ2-7; D is perhaps TRBD2 (5 bases). CDR1 LNHNV and CDR2 YYDKDF come from the germline V gene (reference sequence). V shed 1 base and J shed 4 bases, with 11 bases lying between them. CDR3 size: 14 residues.

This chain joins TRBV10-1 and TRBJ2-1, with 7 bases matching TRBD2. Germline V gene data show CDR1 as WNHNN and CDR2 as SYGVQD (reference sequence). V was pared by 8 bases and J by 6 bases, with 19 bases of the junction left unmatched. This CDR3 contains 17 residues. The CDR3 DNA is TGCGCCAGCGCTCTAACGGGAGGAGTTGACTCTTCCAATGAGCAGTTCTTC. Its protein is CASALTGGVDSSNEQFF.

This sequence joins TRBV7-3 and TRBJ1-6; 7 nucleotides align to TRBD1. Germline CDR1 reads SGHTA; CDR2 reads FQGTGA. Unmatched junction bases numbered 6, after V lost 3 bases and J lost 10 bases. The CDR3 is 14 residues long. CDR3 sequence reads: CASSFFPGGSPLHF. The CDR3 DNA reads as TGTGCCAGCAGCTTCTTTCCAGGGGGATCACCCCTCCACTTT.

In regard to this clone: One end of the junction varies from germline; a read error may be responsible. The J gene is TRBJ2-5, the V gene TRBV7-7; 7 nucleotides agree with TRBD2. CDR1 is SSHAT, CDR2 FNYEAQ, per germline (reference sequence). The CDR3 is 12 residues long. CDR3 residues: CASSSSGETQYF. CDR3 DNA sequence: TGTGCTAGCAGCTCTAGCGGAGAGACCCAGTACTTC.

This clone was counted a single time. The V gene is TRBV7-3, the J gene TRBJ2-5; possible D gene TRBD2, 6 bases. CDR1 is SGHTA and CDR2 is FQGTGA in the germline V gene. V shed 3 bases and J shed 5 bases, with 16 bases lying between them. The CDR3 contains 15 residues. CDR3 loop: CASSFLGGPGETQYF. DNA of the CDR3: TGTGCCAGCAGCTTCCTCGGAGGGCCGGGGGAGACCCAGTACTTC.

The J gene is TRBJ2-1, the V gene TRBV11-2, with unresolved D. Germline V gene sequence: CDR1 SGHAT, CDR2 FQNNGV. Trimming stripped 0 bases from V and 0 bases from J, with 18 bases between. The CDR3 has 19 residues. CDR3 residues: CASSLDYSRRISSYNEQFF. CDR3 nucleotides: TGTGCCAGCAGCTTAGATTACTCGCGGCGGATCAGCTCCTACAATGAGCAGTTCTTC. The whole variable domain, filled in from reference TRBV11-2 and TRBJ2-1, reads EAGVAQSPRYKIIEKRQSVAFWCNPISGHATLYWYQQILGQGPKLLIQFQNNGVVDDSQLPKDRFSAERLKGVDSTLKIQPAKLEDSAVYLCASSLDYSRRISSYNEQFFGPGTRLTVL.

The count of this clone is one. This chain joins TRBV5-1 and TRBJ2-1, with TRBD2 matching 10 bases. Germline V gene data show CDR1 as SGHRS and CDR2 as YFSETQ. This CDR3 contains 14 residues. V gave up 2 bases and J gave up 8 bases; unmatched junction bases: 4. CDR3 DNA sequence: TGCGCCAGCAGCTTAGGGACTAGCGTTTATGAGCAGTTCTTC. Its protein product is CASSLGTSVYEQFF. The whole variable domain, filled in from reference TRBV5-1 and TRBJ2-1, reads KAGVTQTPRYLIKTRGQQVTLSCSPISGHRSVSWYQQTPGQGLQFLFEYFSETQRNKGNFPGRFSGRQFSNSRSEMNVSTLELGDSALYLCASSLGTSVYEQFFGPGTRLTVL.

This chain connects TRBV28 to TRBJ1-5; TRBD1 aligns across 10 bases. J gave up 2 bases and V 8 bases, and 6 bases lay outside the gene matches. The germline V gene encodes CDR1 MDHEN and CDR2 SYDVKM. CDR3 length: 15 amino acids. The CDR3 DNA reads TGTGCCAGCGGGACAGGGGTCCGGGGCAATCAGCCCCAGCATTTT. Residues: CASGTGVRGNQPQHF.

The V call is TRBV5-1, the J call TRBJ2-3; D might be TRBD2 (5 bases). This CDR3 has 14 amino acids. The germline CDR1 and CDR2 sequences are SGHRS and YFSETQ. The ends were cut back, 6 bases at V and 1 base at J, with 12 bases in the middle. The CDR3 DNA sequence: TGCGCCAGCACGGGCGGGCCCGGCACAGATACGCAGTATTTT. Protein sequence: CASTGGPGTDTQYF.

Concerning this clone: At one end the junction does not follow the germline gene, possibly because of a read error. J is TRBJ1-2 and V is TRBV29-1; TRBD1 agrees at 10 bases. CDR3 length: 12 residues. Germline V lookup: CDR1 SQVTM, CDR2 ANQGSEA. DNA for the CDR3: TGCAGCGTTGAAGGGACAGGGGGTGGCTGCACCTTC. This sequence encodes CSVEGTGGGCTF.

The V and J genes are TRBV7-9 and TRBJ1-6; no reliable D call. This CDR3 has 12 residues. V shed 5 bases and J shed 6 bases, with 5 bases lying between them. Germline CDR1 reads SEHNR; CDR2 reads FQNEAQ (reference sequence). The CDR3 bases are TGTGCCAGCAGCATCAGTAATTCACCCCTCCACTTT. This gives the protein CASSISNSPLHF.

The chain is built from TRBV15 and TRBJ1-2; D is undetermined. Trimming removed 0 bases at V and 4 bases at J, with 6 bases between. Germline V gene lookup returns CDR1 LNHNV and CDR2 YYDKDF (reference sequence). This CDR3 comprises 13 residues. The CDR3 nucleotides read TGTGCCACCAGCAGAGACAGTCTCTATGGCTACACCTTC. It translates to CATSRDSLYGYTF.

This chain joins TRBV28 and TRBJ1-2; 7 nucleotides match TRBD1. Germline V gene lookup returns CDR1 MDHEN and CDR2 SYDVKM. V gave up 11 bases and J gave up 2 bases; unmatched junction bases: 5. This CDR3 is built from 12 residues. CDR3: CAAEDRNYGYTF. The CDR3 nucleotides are TGTGCCGCCGAGGACAGGAACTATGGCTACACCTTC.

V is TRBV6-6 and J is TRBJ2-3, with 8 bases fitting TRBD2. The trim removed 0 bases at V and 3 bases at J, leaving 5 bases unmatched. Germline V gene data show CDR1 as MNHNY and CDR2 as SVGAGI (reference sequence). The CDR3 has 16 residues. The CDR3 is CASSYSSGRDTDTQYF. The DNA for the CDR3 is TGTGCCAGCAGTTACTCGAGCGGGAGAGATACAGATACGCAGTATTTT.

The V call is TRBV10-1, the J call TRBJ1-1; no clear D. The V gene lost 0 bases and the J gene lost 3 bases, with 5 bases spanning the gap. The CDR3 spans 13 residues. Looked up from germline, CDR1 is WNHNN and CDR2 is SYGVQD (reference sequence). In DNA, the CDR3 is TGCGCCAGCAGTGAGTCGAGAGACACTGAAGCTTTCTTT. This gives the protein CASSESRDTEAFF.

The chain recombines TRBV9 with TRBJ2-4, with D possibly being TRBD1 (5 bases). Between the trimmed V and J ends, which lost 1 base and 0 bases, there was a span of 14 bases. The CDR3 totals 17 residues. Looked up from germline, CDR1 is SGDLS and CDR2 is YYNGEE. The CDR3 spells CASSVTSGPLAKNIQYF. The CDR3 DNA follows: TGTGCCAGCAGCGTAACCTCAGGGCCACTAGCCAAAAACATTCAGTACTTC. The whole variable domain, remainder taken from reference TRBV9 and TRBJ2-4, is DSGVTQTPKHLITATGQRVTLRCSPRSGDLSVYWYQQSLDQGLQFLIQYYNGEERAKGNILERFSAQQFPDLHSELNLSSLELGDSALYFCASSVTSGPLAKNIQYFGAGTRLSVL.

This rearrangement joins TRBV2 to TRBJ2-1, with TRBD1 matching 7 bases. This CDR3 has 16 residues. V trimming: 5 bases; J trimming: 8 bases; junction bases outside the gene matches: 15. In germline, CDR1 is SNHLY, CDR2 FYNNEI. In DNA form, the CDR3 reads TGTGCCAGCAGTTCACTCGACAGGGCACTCATCGATGAGCAGTTCTTC. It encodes CASSSLDRALIDEQFF. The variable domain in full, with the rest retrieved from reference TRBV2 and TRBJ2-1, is EPEVTQTPSHQVTQMGQEVILRCVPISNHLYFYWYRQILGQKVEFLVSFYNNEISEKSEIFDDQFSVERPDGSNFTLKIRSTKLEDSAMYFCASSSLDRALIDEQFFGPGTRLTVL.

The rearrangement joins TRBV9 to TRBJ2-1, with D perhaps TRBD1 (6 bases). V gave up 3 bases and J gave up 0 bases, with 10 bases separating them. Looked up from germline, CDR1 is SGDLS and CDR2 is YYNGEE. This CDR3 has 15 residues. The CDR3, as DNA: TGTGCCAGCAGCGACGGGACATACTCCTACAATGAGCAGTTCTTC. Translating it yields CASSDGTYSYNEQFF.

The CDR3 protein is CASSLVGAAAFF. CDR3 DNA: TGTGCCAGCAGTTTAGTTGGGGCAGCAGCTTTCTTT. The chain carries TRBV28 and TRBJ1-1; D is perhaps TRBD1 (5 bases). Germline values: CDR1 MDHEN, CDR2 SYDVKM. Trimming cost V 2 bases and J 10 bases, with 11 bases left between them. The CDR3 has 12 residues. Full variable domain (rest looked up from reference TRBV28 and TRBJ1-1): DVKVTQSSRYLVKRTGEKVFLECVQDMDHENMFWYRQDPGLGLRLIYFSYDVKMKEKGDIPEGYSVSREKKERFSLILESASTNQTSMYLCASSLVGAAAFFGQGTRLTVV.

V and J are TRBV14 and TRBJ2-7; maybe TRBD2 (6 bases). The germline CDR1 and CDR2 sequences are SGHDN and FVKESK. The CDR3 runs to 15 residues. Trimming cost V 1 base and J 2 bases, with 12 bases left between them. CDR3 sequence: CASSQVVTGAYEQYF. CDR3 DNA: TGTGCCAGCAGCCAAGTAGTAACGGGGGCCTACGAGCAGTACTTC.

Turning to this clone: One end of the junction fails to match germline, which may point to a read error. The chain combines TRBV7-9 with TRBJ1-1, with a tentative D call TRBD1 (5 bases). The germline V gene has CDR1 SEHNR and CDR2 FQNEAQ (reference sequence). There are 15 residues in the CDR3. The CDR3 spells CSSSLGGGANTEAFF. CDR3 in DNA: TGTTCCAGCAGCCTAGGTGGAGGGGCCAACACTGAAGCTTTCTTT.

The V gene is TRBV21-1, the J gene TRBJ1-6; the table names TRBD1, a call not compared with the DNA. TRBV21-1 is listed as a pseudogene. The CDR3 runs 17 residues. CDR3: CASLRLRRQPFNSPLHF. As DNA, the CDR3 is TGTGCCAGCTTACGTTTACGTAGACAGCCCTTTAATTCACCCCTCCACTTT.